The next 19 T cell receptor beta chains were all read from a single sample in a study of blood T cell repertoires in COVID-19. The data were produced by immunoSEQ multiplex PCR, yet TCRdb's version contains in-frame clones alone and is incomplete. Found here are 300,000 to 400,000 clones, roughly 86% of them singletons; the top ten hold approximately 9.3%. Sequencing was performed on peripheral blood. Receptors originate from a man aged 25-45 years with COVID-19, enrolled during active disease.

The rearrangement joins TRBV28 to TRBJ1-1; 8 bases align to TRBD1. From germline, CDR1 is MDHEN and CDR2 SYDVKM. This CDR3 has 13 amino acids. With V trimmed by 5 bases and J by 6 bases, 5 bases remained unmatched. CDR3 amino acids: CASSPPGQAEAFF. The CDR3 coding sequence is TGTGCCAGCAGTCCCCCGGGACAGGCTGAAGCTTTCTTT.

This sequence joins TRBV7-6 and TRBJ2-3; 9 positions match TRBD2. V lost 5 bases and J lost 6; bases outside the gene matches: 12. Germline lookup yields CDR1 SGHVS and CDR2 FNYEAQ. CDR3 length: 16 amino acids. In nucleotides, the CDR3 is TGTGCCAGCAGCGACCGTCTAGCGGGGAACGACGATACGCAGTATTTT. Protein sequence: CASSDRLAGNDDTQYF.

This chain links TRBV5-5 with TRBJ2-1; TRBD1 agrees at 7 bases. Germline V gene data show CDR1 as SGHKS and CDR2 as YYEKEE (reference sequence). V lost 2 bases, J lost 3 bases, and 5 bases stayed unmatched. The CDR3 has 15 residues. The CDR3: CASSLPWDSYNEQFF. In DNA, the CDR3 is TGTGCCAGCAGCTTACCATGGGACAGCTACAATGAGCAGTTCTTC.

This chain's CDR3 is CASSQVPSGGTLFPYNEQFF. The CDR3, as DNA: TGTGCCAGCAGCCAAGTTCCGAGCGGGGGGACTCTCTTCCCATACAATGAGCAGTTCTTC. This chain links TRBV3-1 (or the pseudogene TRBV3-2) with TRBJ2-1; 9 nucleotides agree with TRBD2. V was clipped by 1 base and J by 4 bases; unmatched bases: 17. The germline V gene has CDR1 LGHDT and CDR2 YNNKEL (reference sequence). The CDR3 consists of 20 residues.

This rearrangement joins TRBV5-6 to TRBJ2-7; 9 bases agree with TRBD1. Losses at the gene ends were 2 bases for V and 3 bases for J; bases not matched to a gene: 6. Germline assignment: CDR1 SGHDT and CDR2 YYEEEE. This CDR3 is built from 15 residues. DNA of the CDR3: TGTGCCAGCAGCTTCGACGGGACAGGGCACTACGAGCAGTACTTC. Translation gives CASSFDGTGHYEQYF.

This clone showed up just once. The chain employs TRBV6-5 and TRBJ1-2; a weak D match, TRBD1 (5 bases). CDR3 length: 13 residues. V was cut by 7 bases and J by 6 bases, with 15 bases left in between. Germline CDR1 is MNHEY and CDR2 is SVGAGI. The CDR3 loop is CASNLTPGDGYTF. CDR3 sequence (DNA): TGTGCCAGCAACCTCACGCCGGGGGATGGCTACACCTTC.

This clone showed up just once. For the CDR3, the DNA is TGTGCCAGCTCAACTACACGGGATTCCTACGAGCAGTACTTC. Amino acid sequence: CASSTTRDSYEQYF. The chain combines TRBV18 with TRBJ2-7; maybe TRBD2 (5 bases). Trimming removed 5 bases from V and 1 base from J, with 12 bases in between. Germline V gene sequence: CDR1 KGHSH, CDR2 LQKENI. This CDR3 spans 14 amino acids. Drawing the rest from reference TRBV18 and TRBJ2-7, the complete variable domain is NAGVMQNPRHLVRRRGQEARLRCSPMKGHSHVYWYRQLPEEGLKFMVYLQKENIIDESGMPKERFSAEFPKEGPSILRIQQVVRGDSAAYFCASSTTRDSYEQYFGPGTRLTVT.

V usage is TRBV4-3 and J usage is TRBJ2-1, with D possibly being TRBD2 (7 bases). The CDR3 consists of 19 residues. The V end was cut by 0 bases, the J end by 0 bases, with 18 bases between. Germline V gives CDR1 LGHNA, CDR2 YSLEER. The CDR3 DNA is TGCGCCAGCAGCCAAGAGCACCAGAGGGGGGGACGCTCCTACAATGAGCAGTTCTTC. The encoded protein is CASSQEHQRGGRSYNEQFF.

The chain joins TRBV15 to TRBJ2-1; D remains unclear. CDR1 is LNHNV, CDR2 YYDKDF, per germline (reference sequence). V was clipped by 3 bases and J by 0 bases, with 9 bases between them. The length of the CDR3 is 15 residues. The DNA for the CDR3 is TGTGCCACCAGCAGGGCGGCGGTCTCCTACAATGAGCAGTTCTTC. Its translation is CATSRAAVSYNEQFF.

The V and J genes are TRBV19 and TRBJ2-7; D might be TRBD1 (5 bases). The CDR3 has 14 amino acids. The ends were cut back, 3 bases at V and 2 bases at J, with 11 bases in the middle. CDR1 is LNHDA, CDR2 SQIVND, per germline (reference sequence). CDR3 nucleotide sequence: TGTGCCAGTAGTATGGGCAGGGTCGCCTACGAGCAGTACTTC. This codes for CASSMGRVAYEQYF.

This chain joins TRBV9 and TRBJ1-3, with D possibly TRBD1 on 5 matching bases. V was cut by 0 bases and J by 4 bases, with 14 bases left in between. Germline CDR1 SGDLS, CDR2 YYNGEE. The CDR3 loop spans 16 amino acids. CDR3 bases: TGTGCCAGCAGCGTAGGGGGCAGGGTGGCCGGAAACACCATATATTTT. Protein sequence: CASSVGGRVAGNTIYF.

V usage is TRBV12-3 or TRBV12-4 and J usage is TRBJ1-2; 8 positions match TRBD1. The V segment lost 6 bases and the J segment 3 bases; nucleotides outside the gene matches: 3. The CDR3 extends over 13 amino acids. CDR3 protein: CASSQQGDYGYTF. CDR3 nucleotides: TGTGCCAGCAGCCAACAGGGGGACTATGGCTACACCTTC.

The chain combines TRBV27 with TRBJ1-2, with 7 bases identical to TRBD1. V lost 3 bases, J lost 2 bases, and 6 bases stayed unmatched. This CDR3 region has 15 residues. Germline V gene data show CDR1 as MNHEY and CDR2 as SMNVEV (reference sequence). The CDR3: CASSLSAGGNYGYTF. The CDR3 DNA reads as TGTGCCAGCAGTTTGTCGGCAGGGGGGAACTATGGCTACACCTTC.

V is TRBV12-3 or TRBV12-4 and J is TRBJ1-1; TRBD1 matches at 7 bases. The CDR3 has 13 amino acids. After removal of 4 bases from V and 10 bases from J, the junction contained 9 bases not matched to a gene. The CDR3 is CASSYDRDLGAFF. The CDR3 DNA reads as TGTGCCAGCAGTTACGACAGGGACCTGGGAGCTTTCTTT.

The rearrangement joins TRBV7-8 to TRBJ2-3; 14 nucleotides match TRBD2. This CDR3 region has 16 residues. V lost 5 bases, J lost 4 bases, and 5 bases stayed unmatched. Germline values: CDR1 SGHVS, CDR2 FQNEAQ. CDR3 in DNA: TGTGCCAGCAGCATGGGACTAGCGGGGGTCCCAGATACGCAGTATTTT. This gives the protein CASSMGLAGVPDTQYF.

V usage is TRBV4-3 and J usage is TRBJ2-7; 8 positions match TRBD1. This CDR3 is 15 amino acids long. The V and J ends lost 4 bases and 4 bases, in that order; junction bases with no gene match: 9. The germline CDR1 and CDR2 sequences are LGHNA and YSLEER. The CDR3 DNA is TGCGCCAGCAGCCCCTACCCAGGGGGCTGGTACGAGCAGTACTTC. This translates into CASSPYPGGWYEQYF.

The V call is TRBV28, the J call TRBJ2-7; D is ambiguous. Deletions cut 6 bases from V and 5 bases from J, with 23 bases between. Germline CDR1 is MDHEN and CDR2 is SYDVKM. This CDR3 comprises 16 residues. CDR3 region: CASSSVPGYRAHEQYF. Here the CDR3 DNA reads TGTGCCAGCAGCTCCGTCCCTGGATACAGAGCCCACGAGCAGTACTTC.

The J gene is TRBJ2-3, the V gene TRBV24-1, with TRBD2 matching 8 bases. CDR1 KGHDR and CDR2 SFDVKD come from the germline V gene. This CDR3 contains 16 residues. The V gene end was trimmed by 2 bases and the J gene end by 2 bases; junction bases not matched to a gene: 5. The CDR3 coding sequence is TGTGCCACCAGTGATTCCCGGGGGGGGTACACAGATACGCAGTATTTT. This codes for CATSDSRGGYTDTQYF.

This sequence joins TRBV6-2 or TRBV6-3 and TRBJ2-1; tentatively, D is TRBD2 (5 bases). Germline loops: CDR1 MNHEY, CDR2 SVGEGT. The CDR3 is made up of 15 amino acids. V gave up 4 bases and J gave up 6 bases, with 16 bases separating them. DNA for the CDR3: TGTGCCAGCAGTTTCACCGGCGGGCGGAGCAATGAGCAGTTCTTC. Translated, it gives CASSFTGGRSNEQFF.